The T cell receptor beta chain described here comes from a study of shared clonotypes between healthy human individuals. Study as a whole: Researchers assigned three CD4 naive, three CD4 memory, two CD8 naive and one CD8 memory plate to each donor.

Study findings and constraints: Sharing across four donors was highest in naive CD4 (around 5%) and lowest in memory CD8 (roughly 0.4%).

For this clone: What it binds is not known. In the same sample, other DNA sequences code for this CDR3.

The naive CD8 subset, CD45RO-negative cells positively selected for CCR7, excluded terminally differentiated effector memory CD45RA+ cells. This CDR3 contains 14 residues. Trimming took off 1 base at V and 3 bases at J, with 7 bases between the two ends. Per the germline V gene, CDR1 is MGHRA and CDR2 is YSYEKL. Assay: immunoSEQ multiplex PCR; the TCRdb copy retains only in-frame clones and omits some. Of millions of clones listed, about 95% are singletons. The receptor comes from a man aged 18 to 35 in good health. The chain combines TRBV4-1 with TRBJ2-1, with D hard to call. Input material: naive CD8+ T cells sorted from blood. The CDR3 reads CASSQAGSYNEQFF. In nucleotides, the CDR3 is TGCGCCAGCAGCCAAGCTGGCAGCTACAATGAGCAGTTCTTC.